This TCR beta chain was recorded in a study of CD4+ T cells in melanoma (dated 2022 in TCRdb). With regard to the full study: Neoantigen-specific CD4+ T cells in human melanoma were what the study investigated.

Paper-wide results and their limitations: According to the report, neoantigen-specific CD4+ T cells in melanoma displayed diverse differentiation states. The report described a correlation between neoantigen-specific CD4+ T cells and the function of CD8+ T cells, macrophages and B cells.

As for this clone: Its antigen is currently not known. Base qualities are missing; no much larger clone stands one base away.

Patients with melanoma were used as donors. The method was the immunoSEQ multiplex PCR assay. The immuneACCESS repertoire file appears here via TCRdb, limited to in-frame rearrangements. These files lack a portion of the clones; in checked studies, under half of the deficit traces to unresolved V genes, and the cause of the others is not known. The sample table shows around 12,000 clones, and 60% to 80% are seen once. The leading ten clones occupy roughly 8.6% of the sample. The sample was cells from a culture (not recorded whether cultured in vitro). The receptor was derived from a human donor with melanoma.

DNA sequence: TGTGCCAGCAGCTTCTTGAGGGGTCTTAATTCACCCCTCCACTTT. It codes for CASSFLRGLNSPLHF. This chain joins TRBV7-2 to TRBJ1-6; the D segment could be TRBD1, given 5 matching bases. The CDR3 runs 15 residues from the cysteine to the phenylalanine. Only CDR3 DNA is held: 45 bases, read in frame from base 1. Relative to germline, V is 3 bases shorter and J is 6 bases shorter, with 12 bases between their ends. Reading the germline V gene gives CDR1 SGHTA and CDR2 FQGNSA. Reference TRBV7-2 and TRBJ1-6 proteins supply the regions before and after the CDR3; the full variable domain is: GAGVSQSPSNKVTEKGKDVELRCDPISGHTALYWYRQSLGQGLEFLIYFQGNSAPDKSGLPSDRFSAERTGGSVSTLTIQRTQQEDSAVYLCASSFLRGLNSPLHFGNGTRLTVT.